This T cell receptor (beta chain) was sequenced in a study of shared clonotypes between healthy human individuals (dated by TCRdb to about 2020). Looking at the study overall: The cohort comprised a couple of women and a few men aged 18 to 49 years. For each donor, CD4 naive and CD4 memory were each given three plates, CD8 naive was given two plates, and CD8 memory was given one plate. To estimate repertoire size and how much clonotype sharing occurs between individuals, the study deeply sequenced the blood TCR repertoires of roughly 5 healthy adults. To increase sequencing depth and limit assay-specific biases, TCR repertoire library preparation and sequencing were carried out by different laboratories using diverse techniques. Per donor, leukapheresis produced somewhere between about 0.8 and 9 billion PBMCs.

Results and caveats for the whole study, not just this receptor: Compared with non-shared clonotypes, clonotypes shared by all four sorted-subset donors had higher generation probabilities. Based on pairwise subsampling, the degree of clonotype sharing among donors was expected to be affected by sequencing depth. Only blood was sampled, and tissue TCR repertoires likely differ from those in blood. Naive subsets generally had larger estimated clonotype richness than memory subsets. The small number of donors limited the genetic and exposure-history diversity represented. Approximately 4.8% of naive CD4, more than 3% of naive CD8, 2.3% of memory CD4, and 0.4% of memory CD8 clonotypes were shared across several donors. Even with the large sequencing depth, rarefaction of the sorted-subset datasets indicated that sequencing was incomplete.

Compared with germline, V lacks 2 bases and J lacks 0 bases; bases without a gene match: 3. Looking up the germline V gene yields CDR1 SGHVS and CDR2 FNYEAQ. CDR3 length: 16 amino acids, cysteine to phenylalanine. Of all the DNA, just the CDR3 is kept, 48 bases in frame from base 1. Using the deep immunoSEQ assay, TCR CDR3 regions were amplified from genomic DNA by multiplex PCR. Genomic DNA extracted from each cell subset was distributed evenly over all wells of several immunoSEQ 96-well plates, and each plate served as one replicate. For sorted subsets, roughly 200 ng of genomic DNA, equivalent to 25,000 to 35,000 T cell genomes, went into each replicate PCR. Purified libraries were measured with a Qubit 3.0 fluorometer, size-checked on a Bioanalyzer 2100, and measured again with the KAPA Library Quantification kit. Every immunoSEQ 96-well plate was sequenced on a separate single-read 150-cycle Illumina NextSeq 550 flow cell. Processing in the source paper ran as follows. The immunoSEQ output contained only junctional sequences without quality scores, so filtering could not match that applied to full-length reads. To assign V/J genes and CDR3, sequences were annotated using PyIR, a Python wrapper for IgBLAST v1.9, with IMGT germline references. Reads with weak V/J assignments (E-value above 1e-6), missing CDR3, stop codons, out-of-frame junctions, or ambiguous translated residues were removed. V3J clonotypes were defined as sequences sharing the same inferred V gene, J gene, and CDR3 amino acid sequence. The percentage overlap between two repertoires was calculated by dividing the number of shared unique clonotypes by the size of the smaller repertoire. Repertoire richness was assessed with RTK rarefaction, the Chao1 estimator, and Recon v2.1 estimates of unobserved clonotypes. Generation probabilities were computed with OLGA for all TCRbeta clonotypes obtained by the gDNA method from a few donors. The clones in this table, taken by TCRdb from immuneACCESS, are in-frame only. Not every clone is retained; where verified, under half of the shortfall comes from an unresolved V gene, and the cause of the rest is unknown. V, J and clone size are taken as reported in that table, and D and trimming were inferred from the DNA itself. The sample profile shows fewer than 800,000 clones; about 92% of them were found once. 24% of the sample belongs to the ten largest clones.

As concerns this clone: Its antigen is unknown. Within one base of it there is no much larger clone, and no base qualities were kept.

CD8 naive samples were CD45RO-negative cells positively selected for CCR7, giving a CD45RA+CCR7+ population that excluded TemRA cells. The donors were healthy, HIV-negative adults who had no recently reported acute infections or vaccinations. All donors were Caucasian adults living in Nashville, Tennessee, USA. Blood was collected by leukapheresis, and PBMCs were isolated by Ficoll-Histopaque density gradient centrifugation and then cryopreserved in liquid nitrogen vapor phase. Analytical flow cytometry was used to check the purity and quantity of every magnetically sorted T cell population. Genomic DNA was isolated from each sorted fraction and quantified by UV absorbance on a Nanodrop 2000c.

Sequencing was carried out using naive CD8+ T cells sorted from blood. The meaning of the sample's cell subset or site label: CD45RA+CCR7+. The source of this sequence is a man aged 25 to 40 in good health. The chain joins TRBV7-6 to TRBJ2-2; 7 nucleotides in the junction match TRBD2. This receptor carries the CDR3 CASSLFRGANTGELFF. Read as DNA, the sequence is TGTGCCAGCAGCTTATTTCGGGGGGCGAACACCGGGGAGCTGTTTTTT.